This TCR beta chain originates from a study of blood T cell repertoires in COVID-19. The overall study: COVID-19 samples from acute and convalescent phases originated in the United States, Italy and Spain.

In the authors' methods: Scientists estimated how many nucleated cells there were by amplifying reference gene primers. The protocol was immunoSEQ multiplex PCR, while the TCRdb copy is restricted to in-frame clones and leaves out a portion. D and trimming were read from the DNA, whereas the V and J calls and clone size are those reported in that table. The table includes approximately 130,000 clones, about 90% detected once. This CDR3 is built from 11 residues. Trimming removed 5 bases at V and 7 bases at J, with 6 bases between. Germline lookup yields CDR1 MGHDK and CDR2 SYGVNS. This chain uses TRBV25-1 with TRBJ2-1; D is possibly TRBD1 (5 bases). This sequence originates from a man aged 45 to 65 with active COVID-19. The material sequenced was peripheral blood. The CDR3: CASSRGNEQFF. Here the CDR3 DNA reads TGTGCCAGCAGTAGGGGTAATGAGCAGTTCTTC.